Presented here are 5 T cell receptor beta chains from one specimen sequenced in a study of T cell repertoires in cytomegalovirus infection. Using its own MiXCR run on the reads, TCRdb lists one record per CDR3 protein. The sample carries roughly 320,000 distinct CDR3 sequences, around a tenth recorded once. Sequences were obtained from PBMCs. The receptors come from a human donor in good health (CMV status not recorded). Some clones in this sample may be carry-over from other donors' samples.

This clonotype turned up a few times. The chain carries TRBV19 and TRBJ1-1; D gene unclear. Trimming shortened V by 10 bases and J by 3 bases, and 21 bases separated the two germline ends. The length of the CDR3 is 15 residues. Germline lookup yields CDR1 LNHDA and CDR2 SQIVND (reference sequence). Here the CDR3 DNA reads TGTGCCACCAATCGACGGGTAGGTGGACACACTGAAGCTTTCTTT. Translated, it gives CATNRRVGGHTEAFF. Together with reference TRBV19 and TRBJ1-1, the CDR3 gives the full variable domain: DGGITQSPKYLFRKEGQNVTLSCEQNLNHDAMYWYRQDPGQGLRLIYYSQIVNDFQKGDIAEGYSVSREKKESFPLTVTSAQKNPTAFYLCATNRRVGGHTEAFFGQGTRLTVV.

This clonotype was found many times. The chain recombines TRBV7-2 with TRBJ1-4; D might be TRBD1 (5 bases). CDR1 and CDR2 (germline): SGHTA, FQGNSA. V was clipped by 5 bases and J by 5 bases, with 15 bases between them. The CDR3 extends over 15 amino acids. CDR3 residues: CASSTGGPLNEKLFF. CDR3 sequence (DNA): TGTGCCAGCAGCACGGGGGGACCGCTAAATGAAAAACTGTTTTTT. The whole variable domain, filled in from reference TRBV7-2 and TRBJ1-4, reads GAGVSQSPSNKVTEKGKDVELRCDPISGHTALYWYRQSLGQGLEFLIYFQGNSAPDKSGLPSDRFSAERTGGSVSTLTIQRTQQEDSAVYLCASSTGGPLNEKLFFGSGTQLSVL.

This clonotype was found many times. J is TRBJ1-2 and V is TRBV7-2; D possibly corresponds to TRBD1 (5 bases). Germline V lookup: CDR1 SGHTA, CDR2 FQGNSA. Deletions cut 0 bases from V and 5 bases from J, with 10 bases between. The CDR3 has 14 residues. CDR3 amino acids: CASSLALGEYGYTF. The CDR3 DNA follows: TGTGCCAGCAGCTTAGCGCTAGGGGAATATGGCTACACCTTC.

This clonotype was counted a few times. The gene calls are TRBV7-2 and TRBJ2-2, with 13 bases lining up with TRBD2. V lost 5 bases to trimming and J lost 9 bases; unmatched junction nucleotides: 9. CDR3 length: 16 residues. The V gene's germline CDR1 is SGHTA and CDR2 FQGNSA. CDR3 in amino acids: CASSPFRLAGGRELFF. The CDR3 DNA reads TGTGCCAGCAGCCCCTTCCGACTAGCGGGGGGCAGGGAGCTGTTTTTT.

This clonotype came up a few times. The chain carries TRBV25-1 and TRBJ2-2, with a weak D call TRBD2 (5 bases). Trimming removed 1 base from V and 6 bases from J, with 9 bases in between. The CDR3 spans 14 residues. Germline assignment: CDR1 MGHDK and CDR2 SYGVNS. The CDR3 spells CASSEFRGSGELFF. The CDR3 nucleotides are TGTGCCAGCAGTGAATTCCGAGGGTCCGGGGAGCTGTTTTTT.